The next 7 T cell receptor beta chains were all read from a single sample in a study of blood T cell repertoires in COVID-19. The protocol was immunoSEQ multiplex PCR, while the TCRdb copy is restricted to in-frame clones and leaves out a portion. Among more than 150,000 clones listed, about 90% were seen once. Sequencing used PBMCs or T cells enriched from blood (not recorded which). These receptors were obtained from a woman aged 50 to 65 who had recovered from COVID-19.

The table lists this clone with a count of one. This chain connects TRBV2 to TRBJ2-5, with 8 bases identical to TRBD1. This CDR3 spans 14 amino acids. V gave up 6 bases and J gave up 4 bases; unmatched junction bases: 7. The germline V gene has CDR1 SNHLY and CDR2 FYNNEI. The CDR3 nucleotides are TGTGCCAGCAGCAGGACAGGGAGTTTAGAGACCCAGTACTTC. Its translation is CASSRTGSLETQYF.

The chain uses TRBV3-1 (or the pseudogene TRBV3-2) and TRBJ2-1; TRBD2 agrees at 10 bases. CDR1 and CDR2 from the germline V gene are LGHDT and YNNKEL (reference sequence). The trim removed 4 bases at V and 9 bases at J, leaving 9 bases unmatched. There are 15 residues in the CDR3. The CDR3 DNA reads as TGTGCCAGCAGCCCTCTAGCGGGAGTGGTCTCTGAGCAGTTCTTC. Translation gives CASSPLAGVVSEQFF.

The rearrangement joins TRBV5-1 to TRBJ2-1, with 8 bases matching TRBD1. With V trimmed by 4 bases and J by 8 bases, 17 bases remained unmatched. The CDR3 is made up of 17 amino acids. Looked up from germline, CDR1 is SGHRS and CDR2 is YFSETQ. Here the CDR3 reads CASSTRLGQGSRDEQFF. CDR3 bases: TGCGCCAGCAGCACCCGGCTTGGACAGGGTAGTAGGGATGAGCAGTTCTTC.

The V and J genes are TRBV11-2 and TRBJ2-3; a weak D match, TRBD2 (6 bases). CDR1 is SGHAT, CDR2 FQNNGV, per germline. With 2 bases removed from V and 0 bases from J, the gap between germline ends came to 12 bases. This CDR3 is 16 amino acids long. CDR3 in DNA: TGTGCCAGCAGCTTATATAGCGGATCGAGCACAGATACGCAGTATTTT. This gives the protein CASSLYSGSSTDTQYF.

This sequence joins TRBV27 and TRBJ2-2, with TRBD1 as a possible D gene (5 bases). V was trimmed by 2 bases and J by 4 bases, leaving 8 bases between them. The germline V gene encodes CDR1 MNHEY and CDR2 SMNVEV (reference sequence). The CDR3 is 14 amino acids. The CDR3 DNA reads as TGTGCCAGCAGTTTACAGGGTCGCACCGGGGAGCTGTTTTTT. Its protein product is CASSLQGRTGELFF.

This rearrangement joins TRBV10-2 to TRBJ2-3; no clear D gene. Trimming pared 5 bases from V and 4 bases from J, leaving 7 bases between. The CDR3 is 12 residues long. Per the germline V gene, CDR1 is WSHSY and CDR2 is SAAADI. The DNA for the CDR3 is TGCGCCAGCAGTATAGTGGCAGATACGCAGTATTTT. This sequence encodes CASSIVADTQYF.

The V gene is TRBV5-4, the J gene TRBJ2-1, with 8 positions matching TRBD2. V lost 4 bases and J lost 8; bases outside the gene matches: 14. The CDR3 sequence is 16 residues long. CDR1 and CDR2 (germline): SGHNT, YYREEE (reference sequence). The chain's CDR3 is CASSQAPGLAIYEQFF. The CDR3 DNA reads as TGTGCCAGCAGCCAGGCGCCCGGACTAGCTATCTATGAGCAGTTCTTC.